A single sample is the source of the 21 T cell receptor beta chains below, sequenced in a study of blood T cell repertoires in COVID-19. The data were produced by immunoSEQ multiplex PCR, yet TCRdb's version contains in-frame clones alone and is incomplete. The sample holds roughly 230,000 clones, roughly nine tenths seen once. The sample consisted of peripheral blood. These receptors originate from a woman between 35 and 50 years old who had recovered from COVID-19.

This clone was seen a single time. The chain carries TRBV5-6 and TRBJ1-4; 7 bases are a match to TRBD1. This CDR3 is 13 amino acids long. J was trimmed by 8 bases and V by 4 bases; bases with no gene match: 5. Germline V gives CDR1 SGHDT, CDR2 YYEEEE. In DNA form, the CDR3 reads TGTGCCAGCAGCGACAGGGTGGTCGAAAAACTGTTTTTT. This sequence encodes CASSDRVVEKLFF.

V gene TRBV19 combines with J gene TRBJ1-1, with a tentative D call TRBD1 (5 bases). CDR3 size: 14 residues. The V gene lost 3 bases and the J gene lost 6 bases, with 14 bases spanning the gap. Per germline, CDR1 LNHDA and CDR2 SQIVND (reference sequence). The CDR3 coding sequence is TGTGCCAGTAGTATTACCGGGGGGAGCGCTGAAGCTTTCTTT. It yields the protein CASSITGGSAEAFF. The complete variable domain, with remaining parts taken from reference TRBV19 and TRBJ1-1, reads DGGITQSPKYLFRKEGQNVTLSCEQNLNHDAMYWYRQDPGQGLRLIYYSQIVNDFQKGDIAEGYSVSREKKESFPLTVTSAQKNPTAFYLCASSITGGSAEAFFGQGTRLTVV.

This clone was seen a single time. The chain couples TRBV18 to TRBJ2-7; possibly TRBD1 for D (6 bases). The CDR3 extends over 14 amino acids. Germline V gene data show CDR1 as KGHSH and CDR2 as LQKENI. The V and J ends lost 1 base and 4 bases respectively, with 11 bases between them. This CDR3 reads CASSPQARGYEQYF. In DNA form, the CDR3 reads TGTGCCAGCTCACCACAGGCCAGGGGATACGAGCAGTACTTC.

The gene calls are TRBV19 and TRBJ2-7; D is undetermined. This CDR3 has 13 residues. The V gene's germline CDR1 is LNHDA and CDR2 SQIVND (reference sequence). V lost 3 bases to trimming and J lost 0 bases, with 6 bases between them. CDR3 loop: CASSIGGSYEQYF. The CDR3, as DNA: TGTGCCAGTAGTATTGGCGGCTCCTACGAGCAGTACTTC.

This clone was detected only a few times. V gene TRBV7-6 combines with J gene TRBJ2-3; D unclear. The germline CDR1 and CDR2 sequences are SGHVS and FNYEAQ. The CDR3 sequence is 16 residues long. Trimming stripped 1 base from V and 0 bases from J, with 11 bases between. CDR3 bases: TGTGCCAGCAGCTTAGGTCCAGGTGGGAGCACAGATACGCAGTATTTT. Amino acid sequence: CASSLGPGGSTDTQYF.

This clone was counted a single time. This chain links TRBV12-3 or TRBV12-4 with TRBJ1-2; D gene ambiguous. The CDR3 is 13 amino acids. Trimming took off 6 bases at V and 7 bases at J, with 15 bases between the two ends. CDR3 region: CASSPDPGGGYTF. CDR3 nucleotide sequence: TGTGCCAGCAGCCCCGATCCCGGCGGTGGCTACACCTTC.

The chain carries TRBV28 and TRBJ1-6, with 7 bases fitting TRBD1. Germline-derived CDR1 and CDR2 are MDHEN and SYDVKM. This CDR3 has 16 amino acids. V shed 6 bases, J shed 0 bases, and the junction held 5 bases outside the gene matches. The DNA for the CDR3 is TGTGCCAGCAGCCTGACAGGGAGCTCCTATAATTCACCCCTCCACTTT. The encoded protein is CASSLTGSSYNSPLHF.

The chain uses TRBV11-2 and TRBJ1-1; D might be TRBD1 (5 bases). Trimming shortened V by 1 base and J by 1 base, and 13 bases separated the two germline ends. CDR3 size: 16 residues. Germline CDR1 is SGHAT and CDR2 is FQNNGV. The CDR3 loop reads CASSLVAGPRNTEAFF. In DNA form, the CDR3 reads TGTGCCAGCAGCTTAGTGGCAGGGCCTAGGAACACTGAAGCTTTCTTT.

V usage is TRBV6-2 or TRBV6-3 and J usage is TRBJ2-7; D perhaps matches TRBD1 (6 bases). Trimming cost V 4 bases and J 6 bases, with 13 bases left between them. The CDR3 loop spans 13 amino acids. CDR1 MNHEY and CDR2 SVGEGT come from the germline V gene. CDR3 sequence: CASSWDTASEQYV. The CDR3 DNA sequence: TGTGCCAGCAGTTGGGACACCGCTAGCGAGCAGTACGTC.

The rearrangement joins TRBV18 to TRBJ1-4; no clear D. Germline CDR1 and CDR2: KGHSH and LQKENI. The CDR3 loop spans 13 amino acids. Trimming removed 4 bases at V and 5 bases at J, with 8 bases between. The CDR3 region has the DNA TGTGCCAGCTCACTCAGGCCAAATGAAAAACTGTTTTTT. It specifies CASSLRPNEKLFF.

The chain has TRBV14 and TRBJ1-2; D remains unclear. The ends were cut back, 1 base at V and 3 bases at J, with 6 bases in the middle. The CDR3 runs to 13 residues. From germline, CDR1 is SGHDN and CDR2 FVKESK. DNA of the CDR3: TGTGCCAGCAGCCAAGGACTGTACTATGGCTACACCTTC. Translating it yields CASSQGLYYGYTF.

In nucleotides, the CDR3 is TGTGCCATCAGTGAGTCCGAACACGGGGAGGTTTTGCAGCAGTTCTTC. It yields the protein CAISESEHGEVLQQFF. The chain is built from TRBV10-3 and TRBJ2-1; a weak D match, TRBD2 (6 bases). Trimming took 0 bases from V and 11 from J, leaving 20 bases between them. The CDR3 extends over 16 amino acids. Looked up from germline, CDR1 is ENHRY and CDR2 is SYGVKD.

The chain has TRBV7-2 and TRBJ2-1; 8 nucleotides match TRBD1. J gave up 9 bases and V 3 bases, and 10 bases lay outside the gene matches. Germline lookup yields CDR1 SGHTA and CDR2 FQGNSA. This CDR3 has 15 residues. This CDR3 is CASSFRQGIVTEQFF. In DNA, the CDR3 is TGTGCCAGCAGCTTCCGACAGGGGATCGTCACTGAGCAGTTCTTC.

The chain recombines TRBV5-6 with TRBJ2-5, with 7 bases lining up with TRBD1. This CDR3 spans 13 amino acids. Germline V gives CDR1 SGHDT, CDR2 YYEEEE. Trimming removed 1 base from V and 6 bases from J; junction bases left unmatched: 3. CDR3 in amino acids: CASSLTGEKTQYF. CDR3 coding DNA: TGTGCCAGCAGCTTGACAGGGGAAAAGACCCAGTACTTC.

The J gene is TRBJ1-1, the V gene TRBV18, with D maybe TRBD1 (5 bases). CDR1 KGHSH and CDR2 LQKENI come from the germline V gene. The CDR3 is 13 residues long. The V end lost 4 bases, the J end lost 3 bases, and 9 bases lay between the germline ends. CDR3 sequence (DNA): TGTGCCAGCTCACAGGGGCCCTACACTGAAGCTTTCTTT. Residues: CASSQGPYTEAFF.

Concerning this clone: One junction end does not reproduce the germline sequence, and a read error may be involved. V gene TRBV7-2 combines with J gene TRBJ2-1, with a possible D match to TRBD1 (5 bases). This CDR3 has 14 residues. Germline lookup yields CDR1 SGHTA and CDR2 FQGNSA. The CDR3 sequence: CAGSLLSPGFEQFF. The DNA for the CDR3 is TGTGCCGGCAGCTTATTATCGCCAGGGTTTGAGCAGTTCTTC.

V usage is TRBV28 and J usage is TRBJ2-7; possible D gene TRBD1, 6 bases. This CDR3 is built from 15 residues. Germline V CDR1 and CDR2: MDHEN, SYDVKM. Trimming removed 4 bases at V and 3 bases at J, with 16 bases between. Written as DNA, the CDR3 is TGTGCCAGCAGTTCTATCGATACAGGGTACTACGAGCAGTACGTC. It yields the protein CASSSIDTGYYEQYV.

The V call is TRBV5-4, the J call TRBJ2-3, with 10 bases identical to TRBD2. The CDR3 runs to 15 residues. Per germline, CDR1 SGHNT and CDR2 YYREEE (reference sequence). V shed 4 bases, J shed 2 bases, and the junction held 4 bases outside the gene matches. The CDR3 here is CASSPGTSDTDTQYF. The CDR3 coding sequence is TGTGCCAGCAGCCCGGGGACTAGCGACACAGATACGCAGTATTTT.

The genes are TRBV28 and TRBJ2-1, with D possibly matching TRBD2 (5 bases). Germline V gene data show CDR1 as MDHEN and CDR2 as SYDVKM. V lost 3 bases and J 9 bases, leaving 12 bases between the germline ends. The CDR3 sequence is 13 residues long. CDR3 region: CASSFAARGEQFF. The CDR3 nucleotides read TGTGCCAGCAGTTTTGCGGCCCGGGGTGAGCAGTTCTTC.

The rearrangement uses TRBV23-1 and TRBJ1-6; weak D call: TRBD1 (5 bases). TRBV23-1 has ORF status, its function being uncertain. V lost 0 bases and J 10 bases, leaving 7 bases between the germline ends. CDR3 size: 13 residues. CDR3 bases: TGCGCCAGCAGTCAATCAGGGGTCTCACCCCTCCACTTT. Protein: CASSQSGVSPLHF.

The chain uses TRBV6-5 and TRBJ2-1, with 7 bases matching TRBD2. The CDR3 runs 15 residues. The trim removed 2 bases at V and 3 bases at J, leaving 4 bases unmatched. From germline, CDR1 is MNHEY and CDR2 SVGAGI. The CDR3 nucleotides read TGTGCCAGCAGTTACGGCGGACTAGACTACAATGAGCAGTTCTTC. This gives the protein CASSYGGLDYNEQFF.